One sample yielded the 23 T cell receptor beta chains listed below, sequenced in a study of blood T cell repertoires in COVID-19. TCRdb's table, derived via immunoSEQ multiplex PCR, lists solely in-frame clones and lacks some. The sample has about 260,000 clones, less than 90% seen once. The sample taken for sequencing was peripheral blood. The receptor source for this set is a human donor in a cohort sampled during active COVID-19.

The DNA for the CDR3 is TGTGCCAGCAGGTCGGGGACTAGCGGGAGTATGGACGAGCAGTACTTC. It yields the protein CASRSGTSGSMDEQYF. The chain combines TRBV28 with TRBJ2-7; 14 bases are a match to TRBD2. The trim removed 6 bases at V and 5 bases at J, leaving 9 bases unmatched. The CDR3 is 16 residues long. Germline values: CDR1 MDHEN, CDR2 SYDVKM.

The chain employs TRBV6-6 and TRBJ2-6, with 11 bases that match TRBD1. Germline V gives CDR1 MNHNY, CDR2 SVGAGI (reference sequence). This CDR3 spans 16 amino acids. V lost 5 bases and J lost 2; bases outside the gene matches: 2. CDR3 loop: CASSTGQGAGANVLTF. In DNA, the CDR3 is TGTGCCAGCAGTACGGGACAGGGGGCTGGGGCCAACGTCCTGACTTTC.

The chain recombines TRBV18 with TRBJ2-3; TRBD2 matches at 12 bases. V was clipped by 2 bases and J by 6 bases; unmatched bases: 9. The CDR3 runs 17 residues. Germline V lookup: CDR1 KGHSH, CDR2 LQKENI. The CDR3 spells CASSPSRSLAGGDTQYF. The CDR3 DNA is TGTGCCAGCTCACCATCTCGCTCGCTAGCGGGAGGGGATACGCAGTATTTT.

The J gene is TRBJ2-1, the V gene TRBV24-1, with 7 bases that match TRBD1. Germline CDR1 and CDR2: KGHDR and SFDVKD. Trimming removed 3 bases from V and 2 bases from J; junction bases left unmatched: 3. The CDR3 is 15 residues long. In nucleotides, the CDR3 is TGTGCCACCAGTGATCCTACAGGGGCCTACAATGAGCAGTTCTTC. It encodes CATSDPTGAYNEQFF.

The chain carries TRBV30 and TRBJ2-2; possible D gene TRBD1, 5 bases. This CDR3 region has 12 residues. V lost 3 bases to trimming and J lost 8 bases, with 10 bases between them. Looked up from germline, CDR1 is GTSNPN and CDR2 is SVGIG (reference sequence). The CDR3, as DNA: TGTGCCTGGAGATTTGGGGCTGGGGAGCTGTTTTTT. Its protein is CAWRFGAGELFF.

The chain joins TRBV30 to TRBJ1-6; TRBD1 might be the D (6 bases). The germline CDR1 and CDR2 sequences are GTSNPN and SVGIG (reference sequence). CDR3 size: 13 residues. The V and J ends lost 3 bases and 8 bases respectively, with 11 bases between them. Written as DNA, the CDR3 is TGTGCCTGGAGCGCAAACAGGGATTCACCCCTCCACTTT. Protein: CAWSANRDSPLHF.

The chain is built from TRBV27 and TRBJ2-3; tentative D call: TRBD2 (5 bases). CDR3 length: 14 residues. CDR1 and CDR2 (germline): MNHEY, SMNVEV (reference sequence). Trimming took off 6 bases at V and 6 bases at J, with 16 bases between the two ends. CDR3 in DNA: TGTGCCAGCAGCTCTTGGACTGGGTCGGATACGCAGTATTTT. This gives the protein CASSSWTGSDTQYF.

The V call is TRBV9, the J call TRBJ2-2; D remains unclear. V was pared by 4 bases and J by 4 bases, with 8 bases between. Germline CDR1 SGDLS, CDR2 YYNGEE. CDR3 length: 13 amino acids. The CDR3 region is CASSLRTTGELFF. The CDR3, as DNA: TGTGCCAGCAGCCTAAGAACCACCGGGGAGCTGTTTTTT.

The chain joins TRBV5-8 to TRBJ2-5, with a possible D match to TRBD1 (5 bases). This CDR3 is 16 amino acids long. In germline, CDR1 is SGHTS, CDR2 YDEGEE. Trimming stripped 0 bases from V and 2 bases from J, with 14 bases between. The CDR3 protein is CASSLGGGHYQETQYF. DNA for the CDR3: TGTGCCAGCAGCTTGGGAGGTGGACATTATCAAGAGACCCAGTACTTC.

This sequence joins TRBV5-6 and TRBJ2-3; TRBD2 matches 11 bases. This CDR3 spans 15 amino acids. Trimming removed 4 bases from V and 8 bases from J; junction bases left unmatched: 9. Germline CDR1 SGHDT, CDR2 YYEEEE. The CDR3 here is CASSGGGLAASTQYF. The CDR3 DNA sequence: TGTGCCAGCAGCGGGGGGGGACTAGCGGCGTCTACGCAGTATTTT.

The chain carries TRBV20-1 and TRBJ2-1; 9 positions agree with TRBD2. V lost 3 bases, J lost 7 bases, and 7 bases stayed unmatched. The CDR3 runs 14 residues. Germline CDR1 and CDR2: DFQATT and SNEGSKA (reference sequence). In DNA, the CDR3 is TGCAGTGCTAGTGTAGCGGGAGAGTGGAATGAGCAGTTCTTC. This translates into CSASVAGEWNEQFF.

This chain uses TRBV10-3 with TRBJ2-3, with 12 nucleotides matching TRBD2. This CDR3 contains 16 residues. Germline CDR1 reads ENHRY; CDR2 reads SYGVKD. V trimming: 4 bases; J trimming: 1 base; junction bases outside the gene matches: 3. The CDR3 nucleotides read TGTGCCATCAGTGCATCTAGCGGGAGGGGCACAGATACGCAGTATTTT. Encoded protein: CAISASSGRGTDTQYF.

This chain uses TRBV9 with TRBJ1-1; D unclear. Trimming cost V 0 bases and J 1 base, with 10 bases left between them. The CDR3 is made up of 15 amino acids. From germline, CDR1 is SGDLS and CDR2 YYNGEE. CDR3 DNA: TGTGCCAGCAGCGTAGGCACAGTCTCGAACACTGAAGCTTTCTTT. This codes for CASSVGTVSNTEAFF. The full variable domain, rest sourced from reference TRBV9 and TRBJ1-1, is DSGVTQTPKHLITATGQRVTLRCSPRSGDLSVYWYQQSLDQGLQFLIQYYNGEERAKGNILERFSAQQFPDLHSELNLSSLELGDSALYFCASSVGTVSNTEAFFGQGTRLTVV.

The V and J genes are TRBV4-2 and TRBJ1-1, with 8 bases that match TRBD1. The CDR3 runs to 15 residues. Unmatched junction bases numbered 10, after V lost 4 bases and J lost 6 bases. Germline lookup yields CDR1 LGHNA and CDR2 YNFKEQ. This chain's CDR3 is CASSRTGQGSSEAFF. DNA for the CDR3: TGTGCCAGCAGCCGAACCGGACAGGGCTCCTCTGAAGCTTTCTTT.

The chain uses TRBV7-9 and TRBJ2-2; no definite D call. The CDR3 sequence is 14 residues long. Germline lookup yields CDR1 SEHNR and CDR2 FQNEAQ (reference sequence). V lost 5 bases, J lost 4 bases, and 11 bases lay in between. The CDR3 sequence is CASSLTSVTGELFF. As DNA, the CDR3 is TGTGCCAGCAGCCTCACTTCGGTCACCGGGGAGCTGTTTTTT.

The chain combines TRBV5-4 with TRBJ2-7; 9 bases fit TRBD1. Germline-derived CDR1 and CDR2 are SGHNT and YYREEE (reference sequence). Trimming removed 1 base from V and 4 bases from J; junction bases left unmatched: 6. This CDR3 region has 15 residues. In DNA, the CDR3 is TGTGCCAGCAGCTTGCCGGGACAGGGTGGGTACGAGCAGTACTTC. Its protein is CASSLPGQGGYEQYF.

The rearrangement joins TRBV18 to TRBJ2-7; D unresolved. V shed 4 bases and J shed 0 bases, with 10 bases lying between them. Germline values: CDR1 KGHSH, CDR2 LQKENI. The CDR3 is made up of 14 amino acids. The CDR3, as DNA: TGTGCCAGCTCACGCGAATCAAGCTCCTACGAGCAGTACTTC. Its translation: CASSRESSSYEQYF. Variable domain in full (rest from reference TRBV18 and TRBJ2-7): NAGVMQNPRHLVRRRGQEARLRCSPMKGHSHVYWYRQLPEEGLKFMVYLQKENIIDESGMPKERFSAEFPKEGPSILRIQQVVRGDSAAYFCASSRESSSYEQYFGPGTRLTVT.

In its sample, this clone was seen once. The J gene is TRBJ1-2, the V gene TRBV28; D remains ambiguous. CDR3 length: 11 residues. V lost 8 bases, J lost 8 bases, and 12 bases lay in between. Per the germline V gene, CDR1 is MDHEN and CDR2 is SYDVKM. The DNA for the CDR3 is TGTGCCAGCCATAAGCGCCTGGGCTACACCTTC. The encoded protein is CASHKRLGYTF.

CDR3 DNA: TGTGCCACGTCCCTGAAGGGGGACGCTGAAGCTTTCTTT. Residues: CATSLKGDAEAFF. This chain uses TRBV10-3 with TRBJ1-1, with D possibly TRBD1 on 6 matching bases. Trimming left V 10 bases short and J 6 bases short, with 18 bases between. The CDR3 covers 13 residues. CDR1 is ENHRY and CDR2 is SYGVKD in the germline V gene.

The genes are TRBV25-1 and TRBJ1-1; TRBD1 agrees at 9 bases. V dropped 6 bases and J dropped 5; count of bases not matched to a gene: 7. CDR1 is MGHDK, CDR2 SYGVNS, per germline. The length of the CDR3 is 14 residues. The CDR3 bases are TGTGCCAGCAGCCGGGACAGGGCGTTAACTGAAGCTTTCTTT. As protein: CASSRDRALTEAFF.

The chain has TRBV7-2 and TRBJ2-1; the D gene is possibly TRBD1 (5 bases). Trimming took off 5 bases at V and 2 bases at J, with 13 bases between the two ends. CDR3 length equals 15 residues. The V gene's germline CDR1 is SGHTA and CDR2 FQGNSA. The CDR3 DNA sequence: TGTGCCAGCAGCGCACAGGTTTTCGCCTACAATGAGCAGTTCTTC. The encoded protein is CASSAQVFAYNEQFF.

This chain links TRBV11-2 with TRBJ2-2; 12 bases match TRBD2. CDR1 SGHAT and CDR2 FQNNGV come from the germline V gene. V lost 5 bases, J lost 6 bases, and 7 bases stayed unmatched. The CDR3 spans 16 residues. The CDR3 DNA reads TGTGCCAGCAGCCTACGACTAGCGGGAGAAGCCGGGGAGCTGTTTTTT. It encodes CASSLRLAGEAGELFF.

The V gene is TRBV10-2, the J gene TRBJ2-3; TRBD1 aligns across 11 bases. The CDR3 extends over 17 amino acids. Per germline, CDR1 WSHSY and CDR2 SAAADI. The V gene end was trimmed by 7 bases and the J gene end by 0 bases; junction bases not matched to a gene: 9. For the CDR3, the DNA is TGCGCCAGCATCCGGGACAGGGGGTACTCTAGCACAGATACGCAGTATTTT. This sequence encodes CASIRDRGYSSTDTQYF.